This TCR beta chain came from a study of T cells after yellow fever vaccination. The V gene's germline CDR1 is MNHNY and CDR2 SVGAGI (reference sequence). The CDR3 consists of 11 residues. V lost 6 bases and J 7 bases, leaving 7 bases between the germline ends. Via MiXCR, TCRdb re-called the 5' RACE reads, giving one row per CDR3 protein. The sample shows around 200,000 distinct CDR3 sequences, approximately 11% of them seen only once. This clonotype occurred a few times. The specimen comprised CD8+ T cells sorted from PBMCs, sampled 15 days after the yellow fever booster vaccination. The chain uses TRBV6-6 and TRBJ2-1; D possibly matches TRBD1 or TRBD2 (5 bases each). The receptor was derived from a man younger than 30 who received the YFV17D yellow fever vaccine. The DNA for the CDR3 is TGTGCCAGCAGGGGGGTGAATGAGCAGTTCTTC. Translating gives CASRGVNEQFF.